The 30 T cell receptor beta chains reported below all come from one sample, sequenced in a study of blood T cell repertoires in COVID-19. The repertoire was sequenced with immunoSEQ multiplex PCR; TCRdb's copy has only in-frame clones and lacks some. Of 59,000 or so clones in the sample, approximately 91% were seen once. Sequenced: peripheral blood. The receptor set was obtained from a human donor in a cohort sampled during active COVID-19.

The chain carries TRBV6-2 or TRBV6-3 and TRBJ1-2; 8 bases agree with TRBD1. The CDR3 is 12 residues long. Germline CDR1 and CDR2: MNHEY and SVGEGT. V trimming: 6 bases; J trimming: 4 bases; junction bases outside the gene matches: 1. In DNA, the CDR3 is TGTGCCAGCAGCGACAGGGGCTATGGCTACACCTTC. Translation gives CASSDRGYGYTF.

The chain has TRBV27 and TRBJ2-6; possibly TRBD2 for D (6 bases). Germline V gene lookup returns CDR1 MNHEY and CDR2 SMNVEV (reference sequence). This CDR3 region has 16 residues. V shed 6 bases and J shed 2 bases, with 14 bases lying between them. CDR3 sequence (DNA): TGTGCCAGCAGCCATCCCCCGGGGGCTGGGGCCAACGTCCTGACTTTC. Its translation is CASSHPPGAGANVLTF.

CDR3 loop: CSVELDYEQYF. Written as DNA, the CDR3 is TGCAGCGTCGAACTAGACTACGAGCAGTACTTC. The rearrangement links TRBV29-1 to TRBJ2-7, with D perhaps matching TRBD2 (5 bases). CDR1 and CDR2 from the germline V gene are SQVTM and ANQGSEA. V was trimmed by 6 bases and J by 3 bases, leaving 9 bases between them. The CDR3 spans 11 residues.

The chain couples TRBV6-2 or TRBV6-3 to TRBJ1-6; 11 bases line up with TRBD1. V shed 4 bases, J shed 10 bases, and the junction held 6 bases outside the gene matches. This CDR3 region has 15 residues. Germline loops: CDR1 MNHEY, CDR2 SVGEGT. The CDR3: CASSSRTGGPSPLHF. The DNA for the CDR3 is TGTGCCAGCAGTTCAAGGACAGGGGGCCCGTCACCCCTCCACTTT.

V is TRBV6-2 or TRBV6-3 and J is TRBJ2-3, with TRBD2 matching 9 bases. In germline, CDR1 is MNHEY, CDR2 SVGEGT. The junction had 2 bases not matched to a gene; V was cut back by 6 bases and J by 1 base. The CDR3 runs to 14 residues. The CDR3 sequence is CASSRTSGTDTQYF. CDR3 nucleotide sequence: TGTGCCAGCAGCCGGACTAGCGGCACAGATACGCAGTATTTT.

The CDR3 loop is CASSLTGRDTQYF. CDR3 sequence (DNA): TGCGCCAGCAGCTTGACAGGGCGGGATACGCAGTATTTT. The gene calls are TRBV5-1 and TRBJ2-3; tentative D call: TRBD1 (6 bases). The CDR3 extends over 13 amino acids. From germline, CDR1 is SGHRS and CDR2 YFSETQ. V was pared by 1 base and J by 6 bases, with 9 bases between.

The genes are TRBV11-1 and TRBJ2-3, with 7 bases matching TRBD1. The CDR3 has 19 residues. CDR1 and CDR2 from the germline V gene are SGHAT and FQDESV (reference sequence). Trimming took 0 bases from V and 0 from J; bases not matched to a gene: 12. The CDR3 DNA reads TGTGCCAGCAGCTTAGCGAAGATCGGGACAGCCTCTAGCACAGATACGCAGTATTTT. Translating it yields CASSLAKIGTASSTDTQYF.

V usage is TRBV5-1 and J usage is TRBJ2-5; D may be TRBD1 (5 bases). The germline V gene has CDR1 SGHRS and CDR2 YFSETQ. The length of the CDR3 is 14 residues. V was pared by 0 bases and J by 5 bases, with 11 bases between. As DNA, the CDR3 is TGCGCCAGCAGCTTGGCACAGGCTGAGGAGACCCAGTACTTC. Translated: CASSLAQAEETQYF. Combining the CDR3 with reference TRBV5-1 and TRBJ2-5 gives the whole variable domain KAGVTQTPRYLIKTRGQQVTLSCSPISGHRSVSWYQQTPGQGLQFLFEYFSETQRNKGNFPGRFSGRQFSNSRSEMNVSTLELGDSALYLCASSLAQAEETQYFGPGTRLLVL.

CDR3 sequence reads: CASSPNRGVSYEQYF. The CDR3, as DNA: TGTGCCAGCAGCCCTAACAGGGGTGTATCCTACGAGCAGTACTTC. The chain uses TRBV11-1 and TRBJ2-7, with TRBD1 identical over 7 bases. J was trimmed by 1 base and V by 5 bases; bases with no gene match: 8. Per the germline V gene, CDR1 is SGHAT and CDR2 is FQDESV (reference sequence). The CDR3 contains 15 residues.

The chain employs TRBV4-3 and TRBJ2-6; 7 bases are shared with TRBD1. After removal of 0 bases from V and 2 bases from J, the junction contained 7 bases not matched to a gene. Germline CDR1 is LGHNA and CDR2 is YSLEER. CDR3 length equals 18 residues. CDR3 sequence: CASSQDPWTGAGANVLTF. The CDR3 nucleotides read TGCGCCAGCAGCCAAGACCCCTGGACAGGCGCTGGGGCCAACGTCCTGACTTTC.

V usage is TRBV19 and J usage is TRBJ2-4; 8 bases line up with TRBD1. The V gene's germline CDR1 is LNHDA and CDR2 SQIVND (reference sequence). Losses at the gene ends were 5 bases for V and 6 bases for J; bases not matched to a gene: 15. The CDR3 has 17 amino acids. The CDR3 is CASSPETGGYVRNIQYF. The CDR3 nucleotides read TGTGCCAGTAGTCCCGAAACAGGGGGTTATGTTAGAAACATTCAGTACTTC.

The chain joins TRBV5-5 to TRBJ2-3; TRBD2 is a possible D gene (6 bases). Germline V gene lookup returns CDR1 SGHKS and CDR2 YYEKEE (reference sequence). V was trimmed by 3 bases and J by 5 bases, leaving 16 bases between them. The CDR3 totals 15 residues. The CDR3, as DNA: TGTGCCAGCAGCTCCTATACAGTCGGGGGAGATACGCAGTATTTT. It encodes CASSSYTVGGDTQYF.

The chain carries TRBV6-5 and TRBJ1-5, with TRBD1 as a possible D gene (5 bases). From germline, CDR1 is MNHEY and CDR2 SVGAGI. The CDR3 contains 15 residues. The V and J ends lost 5 bases and 6 bases respectively, with 17 bases between them. The CDR3 DNA reads TGTGCCAGCAGTAAAAGACTTGACACAGGTCAGCCCCAGCATTTT. It encodes CASSKRLDTGQPQHF.

This chain uses TRBV24-1 with TRBJ2-3; possible D gene TRBD2, 6 bases. This CDR3 contains 14 residues. The germline V gene has CDR1 KGHDR and CDR2 SFDVKD. V shed 4 bases and J shed 1 base, with 8 bases lying between them. The CDR3 is CATSDWRGTDTQYF. The DNA for the CDR3 is TGTGCCACCAGTGACTGGAGGGGCACAGATACGCAGTATTTT.

V is TRBV15 and J is TRBJ1-3; 7 nucleotides match TRBD1. V lost 6 bases and J lost 0; bases outside the gene matches: 5. The germline V gene encodes CDR1 LNHNV and CDR2 YYDKDF (reference sequence). This CDR3 is 15 amino acids long. The chain's CDR3 is CATRDRASSGNTIYF. CDR3 nucleotide sequence: TGTGCCACCAGAGACAGGGCTAGCTCTGGAAACACCATATATTTT. Supplemented by reference TRBV15 and TRBJ1-3, the full variable domain reads DAMVIQNPRYQVTQFGKPVTLSCSQTLNHNVMYWYQQKSSQAPKLLFHYYDKDFNNEADTPDNFQSRRPNTSFCFLDIRSPGLGDTAMYLCATRDRASSGNTIYFGEGSWLTVV.

The chain employs TRBV7-3 and TRBJ2-1; TRBD2 matches at 10 bases. Germline-derived CDR1 and CDR2 are SGHTA and FQGTGA. This CDR3 region has 15 residues. V lost 5 bases, J lost 5 bases, and 6 bases stayed unmatched. CDR3 sequence: CASSLRTSGHNEQFF. CDR3 nucleotide sequence: TGTGCCAGCAGCCTGCGGACTAGCGGACACAATGAGCAGTTCTTC.

This sequence joins TRBV7-7 and TRBJ2-1, with 7 positions matching TRBD2. Per the germline V gene, CDR1 is SSHAT and CDR2 is FNYEAQ (reference sequence). This CDR3 has 14 residues. Germline trimming cut 5 bases from V and 7 bases from J; bases unmatched to any gene: 8. In nucleotides, the CDR3 is TGTGCCAGCAGCCCTACTAGCGCCTCAAATGAGCAGTTCTTC. It translates to CASSPTSASNEQFF.

The CDR3 here is CASSVRTGASPLHF. CDR3 DNA sequence: TGTGCCAGCAGCGTGCGGACAGGAGCTTCACCCCTCCACTTT. The rearrangement joins TRBV9 to TRBJ1-6; 7 bases are a match to TRBD1. The CDR3 consists of 14 residues. The V segment lost 2 bases and the J segment 9 bases; nucleotides outside the gene matches: 5. The germline gives CDR1 SGDLS, CDR2 YYNGEE.

The gene calls are TRBV7-9 and TRBJ2-2; perhaps TRBD2 as D (5 bases). Germline values: CDR1 SEHNR, CDR2 FQNEAQ (reference sequence). Trimming shortened V by 5 bases and J by 6 bases, and 16 bases separated the two germline ends. The CDR3 is made up of 15 amino acids. CDR3: CASSDELVESGELFF. DNA of the CDR3: TGTGCCAGCAGCGACGAACTAGTGGAGTCCGGGGAGCTGTTTTTT.

This chain joins TRBV6-1 and TRBJ1-6; the match to TRBD1 covers 7 bases. The CDR3 is 14 residues long. Germline CDR1 MNHNS, CDR2 SASEGT. The V gene end was trimmed by 3 bases and the J gene end by 17 bases; junction bases not matched to a gene: 13. The DNA of the CDR3 is TGTGCCAGCAGTGAGACCACAGGGGTGGGTGACATCCACTTT. Its translation: CASSETTGVGDIHF.

The chain uses TRBV10-3 and TRBJ1-6; 7 bases match TRBD1. Germline loops: CDR1 ENHRY, CDR2 SYGVKD. The trim removed 8 bases at V and 6 bases at J, leaving 4 bases unmatched. This CDR3 is built from 13 residues. CDR3 protein: CAIGTALNSPLHF. Here the CDR3 DNA reads TGTGCCATCGGGACAGCCCTTAATTCACCCCTCCACTTT.

As DNA, the CDR3 is TGTGCCAGCAGTCCCAGCGGGAGTTGGTCCGGGGAGCTGTTTTTT. Amino acid sequence: CASSPSGSWSGELFF. V and J are TRBV2 and TRBJ2-2; 8 nucleotides match TRBD2. Trimming cost V 5 bases and J 6 bases; bases outside gene matches: 8. The CDR3 covers 15 residues. The germline CDR1 and CDR2 sequences are SNHLY and FYNNEI.

The chain has TRBV7-9 and TRBJ1-5; possible D gene TRBD1, 6 bases. Germline values: CDR1 SEHNR, CDR2 FQNEAQ (reference sequence). V was shortened by 4 bases and J by 0 bases, with 10 bases between the two germline ends. The CDR3 has 15 residues. Here the CDR3 DNA reads TGTGCCAGCAGCTCAAACAGGGATAGCAATCAGCCCCAGCATTTT. It specifies CASSSNRDSNQPQHF.

This chain joins TRBV6-5 and TRBJ1-1; 12 positions match TRBD1. V gave up 4 bases and J gave up 1 base; unmatched junction bases: 4. The CDR3 sequence is 16 residues long. Germline V gene sequence: CDR1 MNHEY, CDR2 SVGAGI. The DNA for the CDR3 is TGTGCCAGCAGTTTGGGGACAGGGGGCGCGAACACTGAAGCTTTCTTT. It codes for CASSLGTGGANTEAFF.

This rearrangement joins TRBV28 to TRBJ2-3; tentatively, D is TRBD2 (6 bases). This CDR3 is 16 amino acids long. V lost 4 bases and J 4 bases, leaving 18 bases between the germline ends. Germline CDR1 reads MDHEN; CDR2 reads SYDVKM. The DNA for the CDR3 is TGTGCCAGCAGTTCGACTAGTTTCCCTGGAGCAGATACGCAGTATTTT. Translating it yields CASSSTSFPGADTQYF.

V and J are TRBV5-8 and TRBJ1-4; TRBD1 matches 10 bases. The CDR3 is made up of 15 amino acids. After removal of 2 bases from V and 6 bases from J, the junction contained 4 bases not matched to a gene. Germline V CDR1 and CDR2: SGHTS, YDEGEE. CDR3 nucleotide sequence: TGTGCCAGCAGCTTCCGGACAGGGGGACATGAAAAACTGTTTTTT. This gives the protein CASSFRTGGHEKLFF.

The rearrangement links TRBV6-2 or TRBV6-3 to TRBJ2-2; 9 bases fit TRBD2. V lost 6 bases, J lost 3 bases, and 8 bases stayed unmatched. CDR1 MNHEY and CDR2 SVGEGT come from the germline V gene. This CDR3 has 16 amino acids. The CDR3 DNA is TGTGCCAGCAGCATCCTTAGCGGGAGACACACCGGGGAGCTGTTTTTT. Translated: CASSILSGRHTGELFF.

The V gene is TRBV9, the J gene TRBJ2-3, with D possibly being TRBD2 (5 bases). The CDR3 has 14 amino acids. Trimming took 1 base from V and 3 from J, leaving 9 bases between them. Germline V gene lookup returns CDR1 SGDLS and CDR2 YYNGEE. For the CDR3, the DNA is TGTGCCAGCAGCGTAATGACGGGGACAGATACGCAGTATTTT. This gives the protein CASSVMTGTDTQYF.

The gene calls are TRBV9 and TRBJ2-7, with a possible D match to TRBD1 (6 bases). The CDR3 length is 15 residues. V was pared by 0 bases and J by 3 bases, with 13 bases between. Germline lookup yields CDR1 SGDLS and CDR2 YYNGEE. The CDR3 sequence: CASSVGAQGNYEQYF. CDR3 nucleotide sequence: TGTGCCAGCAGCGTAGGGGCGCAGGGGAACTACGAGCAGTACTTC.

The genes are TRBV12-3 or TRBV12-4 and TRBJ1-2; D gene uncertain. The length of the CDR3 is 13 residues. The germline V and J ends were trimmed by 3 bases and 6 bases, with 11 bases remaining between them. CDR3 sequence reads: CASSFGGGDGYTF. In nucleotides, the CDR3 is TGTGCCAGCAGTTTCGGAGGTGGTGATGGCTACACCTTC.